Reported below is one TCR beta chain. This clonotype was found many times. There is no known antigen for this receptor. No much larger clone exists at a distance of one base, and base qualities are not known. The iRepertoire nested amplicon-rescue multiplex PCR (arm-PCR) platform was used to amplify TCR alpha and beta CDR3 regions from RNA. For one-step reverse transcription and amplification, 100-400 ng of tissue mRNA or PBMC total RNA was used as input. Following bead purification, Illumina adapters were added by a secondary multiplex PCR, and libraries between 200 and 400 bp were gel-purified. Internal 6-nucleotide barcodes were carried by the libraries and were used for demultiplexing. The libraries were sequenced on an Illumina MiSeq using 2x220 or 2x250 nucleotide paired-end reads. For the original study's pipeline: Paired reads were merged with FLASH 1.2.11 and aligned to the GRCh37 human genome with BWA-MEM before extracting TRA and TRB reads. V and J assignment used an IMGT-derived reference of cassette sequences and CDR3 motifs that included pseudogenes. Reads were translated in three frames, and productive CDR3s were defined by a C…FGXG motif without stop codons. Unique combinations of V-J cassette pair and CDR3 amino acid sequence were defined as clonotypes. Hamming distance filtering was applied to reads, with thresholds set by the sequence error rate of each sample in mapped regions. TCRdb passed the public sequencing reads through fastp at Q25 and MiXCR, retaining productive beta sequences. Records with the same CDR3 protein are collapsed into one entry carrying the most frequent genes and DNA. The V and J calls were determined by TCRdb, not by the authors. This sample comprises about 130,000 distinct CDR3 sequences, 20% to 25% of them detected only once. The ten most abundant clones make up approximately 14% of the sample.

This sample is part of a study of glioma-infiltrating T cells (dated by TCRdb to the mid-2010s). About the full investigation: The study sequenced TCR alpha- and beta-chain repertoires from glioma tissue, from non-neoplastic brain tissue and from matched peripheral blood mononuclear cells. Each tissue-infiltrating repertoire was compared with the same patient's peripheral blood repertoire to measure divergence between tissue and blood T-cell populations. The paired cohort was made up of three low-grade glioma patients, about 8 primary glioblastoma patients and three non-glioma patients who contributed non-neoplastic brain tissue.

What the authors observed across the whole study: Group comparisons were based on small numbers of patients: three non-neoplastic, three low-grade glioma and several glioblastoma patients. Very few CDR3 sequences were shared between tissue and blood, attributed to high CDR3 diversity and limited sampling. VJ-independent divergence between tissue and blood was found to be below expectation in non-neoplastic patients but above expectation in all gliomas, particularly low-grade gliomas.

The CDR3 measures 14 amino acids from cysteine to phenylalanine. The sequence is cut down to CDR3 DNA, 42 bases in frame from base 1. CDR1 and CDR2 are read off the germline V gene as MNHNS and SASEGT. Deletion took 10 bases off V and 7 bases off J, with a span of 20 bases between the germline ends. The chain employs TRBV6-1 and TRBJ1-5, with a tentative D gene TRBD1 over 5 matching bases. The material sequenced was glioma tissue, nonneoplastic brain tissue, or PBMCs (not recorded which). This receptor was obtained from a human donor with low-grade glioma or glioblastoma, undergoing nonglioma brain surgery, or in good health (not recorded which). Read as DNA, the sequence is TGTGCCACCGGAGGGGAAGGGGTACCACAGCCCCAGCATTTT. This codes for CATGGEGVPQPQHF.